These T cell receptor beta chains were read from a single sample in a study of cytomegalovirus exposure and HLA in healthy donors. The method was immunoSEQ multiplex PCR; TCRdb's version includes in-frame clones alone and lacks a portion of them. The sample carries about 160,000 clones, approximately 80% recorded once. Specimen: PBMCs. The receptors shown here come from a man aged 30-40 years in good health and CMV-seropositive. CDR3s include the opening cysteine and the closing phenylalanine or tryptophan. D genes are given only for firm matches. Only part of the rows carry a size: once, few, many, or a class if the clone is expanded.

j_gene: TRBJ2-7
v_gene: TRBV5-1
d_gene: -
abundance: once
CDR3aa: CASSLPGASAEQYF
CDR3nt: TGCGCCAGCAGCTTGCCAGGCGCTAGCGCCGAGCAGTACTTC

j_gene: TRBJ2-5
v_gene: TRBV29-1
d_gene: TRBD1
abundance: -
CDR3aa: CSVEYPPRTGIRETQYF
CDR3nt: TGCAGCGTTGAATACCCTCCCCGGACAGGGATTAGAGAGACCCAGTACTTC

j_gene: TRBJ2-5
v_gene: TRBV6-5
d_gene: TRBD1
abundance: many
CDR3aa: CASSYGTGGETQYF
CDR3nt: TGTGCCAGCAGTTACGGGACAGGGGGAGAGACCCAGTACTTC

j_gene: TRBJ2-1
v_gene: TRBV9
d_gene: TRBD2
abundance: -
CDR3aa: CASSVISGALVEQFF
CDR3nt: TGTGCCAGCAGCGTAATTAGCGGGGCCTTGGTCGAGCAGTTCTTC

j_gene: TRBJ1-3
v_gene: TRBV19
d_gene: TRBD1
abundance: few
CDR3aa: CASSAGQGSGNTIYF
CDR3nt: TGTGCCAGTAGTGCGGGACAGGGTTCTGGAAACACCATATATTTT

j_gene: TRBJ1-1
v_gene: TRBV5-1
d_gene: TRBD1
abundance: few
CDR3aa: CASSPGTGFTEAFF
CDR3nt: TGCGCCAGCAGTCCCGGGACAGGGTTCACTGAAGCTTTCTTT

j_gene: TRBJ1-2
v_gene: TRBV6-1
d_gene: TRBD1
abundance: few
CDR3aa: CASQGRAGGDYGYTF
CDR3nt: TGTGCCAGCCAAGGGAGGGCAGGGGGCGACTATGGCTACACCTTC

j_gene: TRBJ1-2
v_gene: TRBV6-1
d_gene: -
abundance: -
CDR3aa: CASSEQGNYGYTF
CDR3nt: TGTGCCAGCAGTGAACAGGGGAACTATGGCTACACCTTC

j_gene: TRBJ2-5
v_gene: TRBV10-3
d_gene: TRBD2
abundance: few
CDR3aa: CAISEGLAGATQETQYF
CDR3nt: TGTGCCATCAGCGAAGGACTAGCGGGGGCTACCCAAGAGACCCAGTACTTC

j_gene: TRBJ2-7
v_gene: TRBV9
d_gene: TRBD1
abundance: -
CDR3aa: CASSVWDRSYEQYF
CDR3nt: TGTGCCAGCAGCGTATGGGACAGGTCCTACGAGCAGTACTTC

j_gene: TRBJ1-5
v_gene: TRBV6-1
d_gene: TRBD1
abundance: once
CDR3aa: CASSRTGDNQPQHF
CDR3nt: TGTGCCAGCAGTCGGACAGGGGACAATCAGCCCCAGCATTTT

j_gene: TRBJ2-4
v_gene: TRBV11-2
d_gene: -
abundance: once
CDR3aa: CASSPRVGLAKNIQYF
CDR3nt: TGTGCCAGCAGCCCCCGGGTGGGTTTAGCCAAAAACATTCAGTACTTC

j_gene: TRBJ1-3
v_gene: TRBV29-1
d_gene: -
abundance: -
CDR3aa: CSVEDYGNTIYF
CDR3nt: TGCAGCGTTGAAGATTACGGGAACACCATATATTTT

j_gene: TRBJ2-7
v_gene: TRBV4-3
d_gene: -
abundance: few
CDR3aa: CASSQWRGTYEQYF
CDR3nt: TGCGCCAGCAGCCAATGGCGGGGTACCTACGAGCAGTACTTC

j_gene: TRBJ2-7
v_gene: TRBV5-4
d_gene: TRBD2
abundance: once
CDR3aa: CASSPGGGPLEQYF
CDR3nt: TGTGCCAGCAGCCCGGGAGGGGGGCCCCTGGAGCAGTACTTC

j_gene: TRBJ1-2
v_gene: TRBV7-2
d_gene: -
abundance: -
CDR3aa: CASSFRRGSGYTF
CDR3nt: TGTGCCAGCAGCTTCCGTAGGGGTAGTGGCTACACCTTC

j_gene: TRBJ2-7
v_gene: TRBV7-2
d_gene: -
abundance: few
CDR3aa: CASSRYRVNEQYF
CDR3nt: TGTGCCAGCAGCCGATACCGGGTAAACGAGCAGTACTTC

j_gene: TRBJ2-7
v_gene: TRBV10-3
d_gene: TRBD1
abundance: once
CDR3aa: CAISDWTGARDIDDEQYF
CDR3nt: TGTGCCATCAGTGATTGGACAGGGGCTCGTGATATCGACGACGAGCAGTACTTC

j_gene: TRBJ2-7
v_gene: TRBV15
d_gene: TRBD2
abundance: -
CDR3aa: CATSRDLIRGAYEQYF
CDR3nt: TGTGCCACCAGCAGAGATTTGATCCGGGGGGCCTACGAGCAGTACTTC

j_gene: TRBJ1-5
v_gene: TRBV28
d_gene: TRBD1
abundance: -
CDR3aa: CASRRQGAGNQPQHF
CDR3nt: TGTGCCAGCAGACGACAGGGGGCTGGCAATCAGCCCCAGCATTTT

j_gene: TRBJ2-1
v_gene: TRBV25-1
d_gene: TRBD2
abundance: few
CDR3aa: CASSESSGGVDEQFF
CDR3nt: TGTGCCAGCAGTGAATCAAGCGGGGGGGTCGATGAGCAGTTCTTC

j_gene: TRBJ1-2
v_gene: TRBV30
d_gene: -
abundance: -
CDR3aa: CAWSGVQGIRHYGYTF
CDR3nt: TGTGCCTGGAGCGGTGTTCAGGGGATTCGGCACTATGGCTACACCTTC

j_gene: TRBJ2-3
v_gene: TRBV5-6
d_gene: TRBD2
abundance: once
CDR3aa: CASSLESGGADTQYF
CDR3nt: TGTGCCAGCAGCTTGGAAAGCGGGGGTGCAGATACGCAGTATTTT

j_gene: TRBJ1-1
v_gene: TRBV6-6
d_gene: TRBD1
abundance: -
CDR3aa: CASIYQPGQATEAFF
CDR3nt: TGTGCCAGCATCTACCAACCGGGACAGGCCACTGAAGCTTTCTTT

j_gene: TRBJ1-1
v_gene: TRBV28
d_gene: TRBD1
abundance: -
CDR3aa: CASSPPEGTRDRATEAFF
CDR3nt: TGTGCCAGCAGTCCCCCCGAAGGTACCCGGGACAGGGCCACTGAAGCTTTCTTT

j_gene: TRBJ2-7
v_gene: TRBV19
d_gene: TRBD1
abundance: once
CDR3aa: CASSPWTGQVYEQYF
CDR3nt: TGTGCCAGTAGTCCGTGGACAGGACAAGTCTACGAGCAGTACTTC

j_gene: TRBJ2-7
v_gene: TRBV10-3
d_gene: TRBD1
abundance: -
CDR3aa: CAISESGTGFYEQYF
CDR3nt: TGTGCCATCAGTGAGTCCGGGACAGGGTTCTACGAGCAGTACTTC

j_gene: TRBJ2-3
v_gene: TRBV20-1
d_gene: -
abundance: -
CDR3aa: CSAMSTDTQYF
CDR3nt: TGCAGTGCTATGAGTACAGATACGCAGTATTTT

j_gene: TRBJ1-1
v_gene: TRBV5-1
d_gene: TRBD1
abundance: -
CDR3aa: CASSWGDRVTEAFF
CDR3nt: TGCGCCAGCAGCTGGGGGGACAGGGTCACTGAAGCTTTCTTT

j_gene: TRBJ1-2
v_gene: TRBV6-1
d_gene: -
abundance: once
CDR3aa: CASSPRDTVNYGYTF
CDR3nt: TGTGCCAGCAGTCCTCGGGACACTGTAAACTATGGCTACACCTTC

j_gene: TRBJ2-1
v_gene: TRBV29-1
d_gene: -
abundance: -
CDR3aa: CSVTGGPLSYNEQFF
CDR3nt: TGCAGCGTCACGGGGGGCCCACTGTCCTACAATGAGCAGTTCTTC

j_gene: TRBJ1-3
v_gene: TRBV6-1
d_gene: -
abundance: -
CDR3aa: CASSESRTGNTIYF
CDR3nt: TGTGCCAGCAGTGAATCGAGAACTGGAAACACCATATATTTT

j_gene: TRBJ1-5
v_gene: TRBV27
d_gene: TRBD1
abundance: -
CDR3aa: CASSLGQGNQPQHF
CDR3nt: TGTGCCAGCAGTTTGGGACAGGGTAATCAGCCCCAGCATTTT

j_gene: TRBJ1-6
v_gene: TRBV6-1
d_gene: -
abundance: -
CDR3aa: CASSAGGRAYNSPLHF
CDR3nt: TGTGCCAGCAGTGCGGGAGGCAGGGCCTATAATTCACCCCTCCACTTT

j_gene: TRBJ1-5
v_gene: TRBV19
d_gene: -
abundance: -
CDR3aa: CASSSFANQPQHF
CDR3nt: TGTGCCAGTAGTTCCTTTGCGAATCAGCCCCAGCATTTT

j_gene: TRBJ2-2
v_gene: TRBV2
d_gene: -
abundance: -
CDR3aa: CASIIQGNPSGELFF
CDR3nt: TGTGCCAGCATAATACAGGGAAATCCCTCCGGGGAGCTGTTTTTT

j_gene: TRBJ2-1
v_gene: TRBV7-3
d_gene: -
abundance: -
CDR3aa: CASSLSRSSYNEQFF
CDR3nt: TGTGCCAGCAGCTTAAGTCGGAGCTCCTACAATGAGCAGTTCTTC

j_gene: TRBJ1-6
v_gene: TRBV6-5
d_gene: TRBD1
abundance: -
CDR3aa: CASSYSFGTGASPLHF
CDR3nt: TGTGCCAGCAGTTACTCGTTCGGGACAGGGGCTTCACCCCTCCACTTT

j_gene: TRBJ1-5
v_gene: TRBV5-1
d_gene: -
abundance: -
CDR3aa: CASSFGDGNQPQHF
CDR3nt: TGCGCCAGCAGCTTCGGTGATGGCAATCAGCCCCAGCATTTT

j_gene: TRBJ2-7
v_gene: TRBV7-9
d_gene: TRBD2
abundance: -
CDR3aa: CAISLGWRGAEQYF
CDR3nt: TGTGCCATCTCCTTGGGGTGGCGGGGGGCCGAGCAGTACTTC

j_gene: TRBJ2-3
v_gene: TRBV25-1
d_gene: TRBD2
abundance: -
CDR3aa: CASSVPLREGTDTQYF
CDR3nt: TGTGCCAGCAGTGTTCCGTTGAGGGAGGGTACAGATACGCAGTATTTT

j_gene: TRBJ2-5
v_gene: TRBV9
d_gene: -
abundance: few
CDR3aa: CASSVGGGGGFQETQYF
CDR3nt: TGTGCCAGCAGCGTAGGAGGGGGCGGGGGGTTCCAAGAGACCCAGTACTTC

j_gene: TRBJ2-2
v_gene: TRBV5-1
d_gene: TRBD1
abundance: -
CDR3aa: CASSERQGMGELFF
CDR3nt: TGCGCCAGCAGCGAGAGACAGGGGATGGGGGAGCTGTTTTTT

j_gene: TRBJ2-1
v_gene: TRBV11-2
d_gene: -
abundance: few
CDR3aa: CASSPGRSYNEQFF
CDR3nt: TGTGCCAGCAGCCCAGGGCGCTCCTACAATGAGCAGTTCTTC

j_gene: TRBJ1-2
v_gene: TRBV6-1
d_gene: TRBD1
abundance: -
CDR3aa: CASSSGTGVGYTF
CDR3nt: TGTGCCAGCAGCTCCGGGACAGGGGTTGGCTACACCTTC

j_gene: TRBJ1-5
v_gene: TRBV23-1
d_gene: -
abundance: few
CDR3aa: CASSQFWGEDQPQHF
CDR3nt: TGCGCCAGCAGTCAATTCTGGGGGGAAGATCAGCCCCAGCATTTT

j_gene: TRBJ1-5
v_gene: TRBV5-1
d_gene: -
abundance: -
CDR3aa: CASSLGGWEPQHF
CDR3nt: TGCGCCAGCAGCTTAGGAGGGTGGGAGCCCCAGCATTTT